Following are 15 T cell receptor beta chains from one sample sequenced in a study of shared clonotypes between healthy human individuals. Assay: immunoSEQ multiplex PCR; the TCRdb copy retains only in-frame clones and omits some. Among about 1 million clones listed, 65% to 75% were seen once. Source material: memory CD4+ T cells sorted from blood. Regarding subset: CD45RA-negative fraction. These receptors were obtained from a man in his late teens or twenties in good health.

This chain uses TRBV27 with TRBJ2-5; 11 positions agree with TRBD2. The CDR3 consists of 14 residues. The V segment lost 10 bases and the J segment 11 bases; nucleotides outside the gene matches: 15. In germline, CDR1 is MNHEY, CDR2 SMNVEV (reference sequence). DNA of the CDR3: TGTGCCACTATGGTAGCGGGAGGGCCTGGAGAGCAGTACTTC. Translation gives CATMVAGGPGEQYF.

This clone was counted between two and nine times. The CDR3 bases are TGTGCCAGCAGCTTGGGAAGGTTCACAGATACGCAGTATTTT. It codes for CASSLGRFTDTQYF. The genes are TRBV5-8 and TRBJ2-3; D not resolved. Trimming left V 0 bases short and J 2 bases short, with 7 bases between. Germline V gene sequence: CDR1 SGHTS, CDR2 YDEGEE. The length of the CDR3 is 14 residues.

This chain links TRBV21-1 with TRBJ1-5; the D call TRBD1 from the table was never checked on the DNA. TRBV21-1 is tagged as a pseudogene. The CDR3 totals 18 residues. CDR3 region: CASSKDFGTGGVYQPQHF. CDR3 DNA: TGTGCCAGCAGCAAAGATTTCGGGACAGGGGGGGTTTATCAGCCCCAGCATTTT.

This sequence joins TRBV27 and TRBJ1-2; TRBD1 matches 8 bases. The CDR3 is 14 residues long. The junction had 7 bases not matched to a gene; V was cut back by 6 bases and J by 4 bases. Germline V CDR1 and CDR2: MNHEY, SMNVEV (reference sequence). DNA of the CDR3: TGTGCCAGCAGATATCCAGGGGGCTCCTATGGCTACACCTTC. It translates to CASRYPGGSYGYTF.

The chain recombines TRBV5-5 with TRBJ1-5; D uncertain. The CDR3 has 15 amino acids. CDR1 and CDR2 (germline): SGHKS, YYEKEE (reference sequence). The V end lost 0 bases, the J end lost 0 bases, and 7 bases lay between the germline ends. DNA of the CDR3: TGTGCCAGCAGCTTGGGCCAGTCTAGCAATCAGCCCCAGCATTTT. This gives the protein CASSLGQSSNQPQHF.

This clone was picked up many times. The V and J genes are TRBV27 and TRBJ2-5; no reliable D call. This CDR3 has 13 amino acids. V was trimmed by 4 bases and J by 3 bases, leaving 9 bases between them. In germline, CDR1 is MNHEY, CDR2 SMNVEV (reference sequence). The CDR3 protein is CASSYATEETQYF. DNA for the CDR3: TGTGCCAGCAGTTACGCAACCGAAGAGACCCAGTACTTC.

About this clone: The identical CDR3 is also encoded by other nucleotide sequences in the sample. The genes are TRBV5-4 and TRBJ2-7; no definite D call. Trimming removed 1 base from V and 4 bases from J, with 9 bases in between. The CDR3 extends over 13 amino acids. Germline V gene lookup returns CDR1 SGHNT and CDR2 YYREEE (reference sequence). CDR3 residues: CASSLIGSYEQYF. In nucleotides, the CDR3 is TGTGCCAGCAGCTTGATAGGTTCGTACGAGCAGTACTTC.

This clone was picked up a small number of times. The chain combines TRBV2 with TRBJ1-1, with 9 positions matching TRBD1. The V segment lost 5 bases and the J segment 3 bases; nucleotides outside the gene matches: 4. CDR3 length: 14 amino acids. Germline assignment: CDR1 SNHLY and CDR2 FYNNEI. The DNA for the CDR3 is TGTGCCAGCAGTCGACAGGGGGGATACACTGAAGCTTTCTTT. It is translated as CASSRQGGYTEAFF.

This clone was found a few times. The genes are TRBV5-1 and TRBJ2-1, with D perhaps TRBD1 (6 bases). Germline CDR1 reads SGHRS; CDR2 reads YFSETQ. The CDR3 contains 15 residues. The V end was cut by 4 bases, the J end by 5 bases, with 16 bases between. The CDR3 bases are TGCGCCAGCAGCCCCGCTGGGGGCAGTAACAATGAGCAGTTCTTC. Its translation: CASSPAGGSNNEQFF.

The chain recombines TRBV6-6 with TRBJ1-4; possibly TRBD1 for D (5 bases). V lost 2 bases, J lost 6 bases, and 10 bases lay in between. The CDR3 covers 14 residues. In germline, CDR1 is MNHNY, CDR2 SVGAGI (reference sequence). CDR3 loop: CASSYGQGYEKLFF. The CDR3 DNA reads as TGTGCCAGCAGTTACGGGCAGGGCTATGAAAAACTGTTTTTT.

The chain combines TRBV30 with TRBJ2-5; 8 positions match TRBD1. CDR3 length: 15 residues. V lost 3 bases and J lost 3; bases outside the gene matches: 9. The germline V gene encodes CDR1 GTSNPN and CDR2 SVGIG (reference sequence). The CDR3: CAWSNARQGKETQYF. The CDR3 bases are TGTGCCTGGAGCAACGCTAGACAGGGGAAAGAGACCCAGTACTTC.

V gene TRBV21-1 combines with J gene TRBJ1-5. TRBV21-1 corresponds to a pseudogene. The CDR3 has 17 residues. This chain's CDR3 is CASSNPSVPYSNQPQHF. Written as DNA, the CDR3 is TGTGCCAGCAGCAATCCCTCGGTCCCTTATAGCAATCAGCCCCAGCATTTT.

This clone has more than one count but fewer than ten. The chain joins TRBV11-2 to TRBJ2-1; weak D call: TRBD2 (5 bases). This CDR3 comprises 13 residues. Between the trimmed V and J ends, which lost 3 bases and 7 bases, there was a span of 10 bases. Germline V gives CDR1 SGHAT, CDR2 FQNNGV. CDR3 nucleotides: TGTGCCAGCAGCTTGAGGGCCCGGAATGAGCAGTTCTTC. Translation gives CASSLRARNEQFF.

This sequence joins TRBV4-3 and TRBJ2-3; 7 bases line up with TRBD1. The CDR3 consists of 15 residues. Germline loops: CDR1 LGHNA, CDR2 YSLEER. Trimming cost V 3 bases and J 6 bases; bases outside gene matches: 9. CDR3 protein: CASSQNDRERDTQYF. In DNA form, the CDR3 reads TGCGCCAGCAGCCAGAATGACAGGGAACGGGATACGCAGTATTTT.

This clone was recorded a few times. The CDR3 sequence is CAWSVRRDTEAFF. CDR3 sequence (DNA): TGTGCCTGGAGTGTCAGGAGAGACACTGAAGCTTTCTTT. The chain joins TRBV30 to TRBJ1-1; D is unclear. CDR3 size: 13 residues. The germline V and J ends were trimmed by 0 bases and 3 bases, with 8 bases remaining between them. The germline V gene encodes CDR1 GTSNPN and CDR2 SVGIG (reference sequence).